This TCR beta chain appears in the sequencing data of a study of regulatory T cells in long-lasting Graves disease (dated by TCRdb to the early 2020s). With respect to the entire study: In the newly diagnosed Graves' disease group, patients had been taking antithyroid drugs for less than 3 months. Persistent Graves' disease patients were compared with newly diagnosed Graves' disease patients by peripheral blood TCR sequencing and RNA sequencing. The study was registered as a clinical trial and conducted in China. A total of some 35 samples underwent TCR sequencing: some 13 from persistent and about 20 from newly diagnosed Graves' disease patients.

This clonotype was observed many times. Its antigen is unknown. Base qualities are missing; no much larger clone stands one base away. Paper-wide results and their limitations: Persistent disease showed preferential use of TRBV28, TRBJ1-2 and TRBJ2-5, whereas newly diagnosed disease favored TRBV20-1 and TRBJ2-1. The authors noted that the small sample size was a limitation that may lower accuracy. Sequencing and analysis were limited to the TCR beta chain. Persistent Graves' disease patients showed lower TCR Shannon entropy and fewer highly expanded clones than newly diagnosed patients, suggesting clonal expansion. Persistent patients shared more public clonotypes among themselves (more than 2,500) than newly diagnosed patients did (approximately 870). The study examined only peripheral blood because the primary lesion, thyroid tissue, could not be accessed.

Library construction relied on multiplex PCR. The sequencer was an Illumina HiSeq 4000. iRepertoire HTBI primers and Arm-PCR amplification of CDR3 regions were used to construct TCR beta libraries. PCR products were gel purified before sequencing. In the source study's methods: A total of fewer than 80 TRBV and under 15 TRBJ segments were identified across samples and were used for gene usage analysis of CDR3 amino acid clonotypes. Filtered high-quality paired reads were merged into contigs using COPE and FqMerger. BLAST was used to align contigs to IMGT TRBV, TRBD and TRBJ reference genes, with CDR3 defined following IMGT. Any clonotype with a frequency above 0.1% was counted as a highly expanded clone. Shannon entropy served as the measure of repertoire diversity, while the Gini coefficient captured V-J evenness. A clonotype found in more than one individual was treated as public. TCRdb handled the public reads itself, with Q25 trimming in fastp and clone calling in MiXCR, and kept productive beta chains. All rows with the same CDR3 protein become a single entry with the most common DNA and genes. These V and J calls are TCRdb output, not the study's own analysis. This sample is represented by approximately 350,000 distinct CDR3 sequences; roughly 17% of them were singletons. Just under 30% of the sample lies in the top ten.

From its cysteine to its phenylalanine, the CDR3 spans 16 amino acids. The CDR3 DNA has 48 bases and is translated from base 1. V is reduced by 4 bases and J by 0 bases, leaving a spacing of 13 bases between them. From the germline V gene, CDR1 is KGHSH and CDR2 is LQKENI. The time point label, read with the paper, signifies: newly diagnosed GD, antithyroid drugs for less than 3 months. For both TCR sequencing and RNA sequencing, RNA was extracted from PBMCs using TRIzol. Graves' disease was diagnosed according to American Thyroid Association guidelines. Patients for the study were recruited at an endocrinology department in Xi'an, China. From each patient, approximately 10 milliliters of peripheral blood was collected into an EDTA anticoagulant tube. Ficoll Paque Plus density gradient separation was used to isolate PBMCs, and no further T cell sorting was performed. An Agilent 2100 Bioanalyzer and agarose gel were used to check RNA quality, while a NanoDrop 2000 measured RNA concentration.

The same sample was also studied in work on T cells in Graves' hyperthyroidism and ophthalmopathy. In that second paper, the authors write: Stable Graves' hyperthyroidism was defined as no progression to ophthalmopathy during 18 months of follow-up. Hyperthyroidism patients were newly diagnosed, had a disease duration of under 2 months, and were aged 18 to 65 years. Exclusion was applied to patients with uncontrolled infections, other autoimmune diseases, pregnancy or lactation. Clinical symptoms, serum thyroxine and TRAb, thyroid ultrasound, and orbital computed tomography formed the basis for the diagnoses. The TCR CDR3 was subjected to a first round of RT-PCR using the HTBI primer set and the Qiagen OneStep RT-PCR kit. Most expanded thyroid clonotypes (frequency above 0.001) were also detected in blood, suggesting blood repertoires may reflect thyroid immune responses. A model built on a 13 V-J signature distinguished ophthalmopathy from stable hyperthyroidism, reaching around 88% sensitivity and about 81% specificity in cross-validation and 80%/75% in testing. In validation, the model predicted progression to ophthalmopathy a median of roughly 6.5 months before onset, with approximately 68% sensitivity and almost 75% specificity. To identify TCR V-J signatures that set the groups apart, the researchers used a discovery cohort of 90 to 100 patients, made up of approximately 43 with Graves' ophthalmopathy and about 59 with stable Graves' hyperthyroidism. An independent validation cohort of fewer than 20 hyperthyroidism patients and about 15 patients who later progressed to ophthalmopathy tested prospective prediction of ophthalmopathy. The approximately 95 discovery patients were divided at random into training and test sets in a 7:3 ratio. Thyroid tissue and blood T-cell repertoires from more than five Graves' hyperthyroidism patients were also compared in the study. After sampling, hyperthyroidism patients received methimazole starting at 30 mg daily, and ophthalmopathy patients received high-dose intravenous methylprednisolone. The libraries were constructed in a second round of multiplex PCR and then size-selected and purified. Sequencing of the libraries was done on an Illumina HiSeq2000 using paired-end 100 bp reads. SOAPnuke was used to process the raw data, with reads discarded if the reads contained adapters or uncalled bases, had a mean Phred below 15, or lacked an exact constant-primer or identifier match. COPE v1.2.5 was used to merge the high-quality paired reads, and each unique nucleotide sequence was defined as a clonotype. MiTCR v1.1 was used to align the clonotypes against IMGT TRBV, TRBD and TRBJ reference segments. The analysis included only V-J combinations with a frequency above 0.0001, which together covered around 99% of the repertoires. A TCS score was defined as the ratio of F50 (clonal expansion) to E x V (chaos), with BLOSUM62-based TCRdist applied between CDR3 peptides within each V-J. Welch's t-statistics and random forest reduced roughly 500 V-J features to about 12, which were used in a naive Bayes classifier (R e1071). No statistical method was used to fix the sample size in advance, and group allocation was not hidden from the investigators. The paper describes TCR Vbeta CDR3 sequencing of 135 peripheral blood samples, made up of about 41 ophthalmopathy patients, some 80 hyperthyroidism patients and about 17 progressor patients.

The V and J genes are TRBV18 and TRBJ1-5, with an unclear D gene assignment. The sample was peripheral blood mononuclear cells (PBMCs), taken at new diagnosis, from a patient treated with antithyroid drugs. This TCR was recovered from a man aged 35 to 55 with Graves disease. Donor details come from another sample of the same person, matched by shared clones. The DNA sequence follows: TGTGCCAGCTCACTCCAGAGCTTTTATAGCAATCAGCCCCAGCATTTT. It codes for CASSLQSFYSNQPQHF. Reference TRBV18 and TRBJ1-5 genes cover what lies past the CDR3, so the full variable domain is NAGVMQNPRHLVRRRGQEARLRCSPMKGHSHVYWYRQLPEEGLKFMVYLQKENIIDESGMPKERFSAEFPKEGPSILRIQQVVRGDSAAYFCASSLQSFYSNQPQHFGDGTRLSIL.